The rows below give T cell receptor beta chains drawn from one sample of a study of CD8 T cells in ankylosing spondylitis. TCRdb re-derived calls from the 5' RACE reads in MiXCR, one entry per CDR3 protein. The table has 200,000 to 250,000 distinct CDR3 sequences, 7% to 10% seen once. Sequenced: blood, either unsorted or a sorted T cell fraction (not recorded which). The origin of the receptors is a female donor with ankylosing spondylitis or in good health (not recorded which). Both conserved end residues are part of each CDR3.

cdr3_aa	v_call
CASSQVGLAGGDEQFF	TRBV3-1
CASSPRVSTGTSWVF	TRBV7-2
CASSQEAVAGGTEAFF	TRBV4-3
CATNRGLRTEAFF	TRBV6-1
CASSGRAGGTANTGELFF	TRBV11-3
CASSIPGAYEQYF	TRBV7-2
CASSRGPDQPQHF	TRBV7-2
CASSPRTGGKTEAFF	TRBV21-1
CASSQPGETQYF	TRBV7-9
CASSLGMSYEQYF	TRBV5-5
CASSSTQGADYGYTF	TRBV7-9
CAWSVTTAGRRAGELFF	TRBV30
CASSFDNQETQYF	TRBV5-1
CASSDRSSYNSPLHF	TRBV6-1
CASSFGPFRETQYF	TRBV7-2
CAITFSPITDTQYF	TRBV10-3
CASSSGGQGTGKAFF	TRBV11-3
CASSLPQGVAGELFF	TRBV7-8
CASSQSVLGEAFF	TRBV14
CASSLGDIVSTEAFF	TRBV5-1
CASSLVGGRDQPQHF	TRBV12-3/TRBV12-4
CASLGLAGGITYEQYF	TRBV6-2/TRBV6-3
CASSTDGGPNEQFF	TRBV5-1
CASSLTSGDTEAFF	TRBV9
CSARTADEQFF	TRBV20-1
CASGPPTGELFF	TRBV12-5
CSVEVPGPPTDTQYF	TRBV29-1
CASSLHPGGRGYEQFF	TRBV5-6
CSAWDLQETQYF	TRBV20-1